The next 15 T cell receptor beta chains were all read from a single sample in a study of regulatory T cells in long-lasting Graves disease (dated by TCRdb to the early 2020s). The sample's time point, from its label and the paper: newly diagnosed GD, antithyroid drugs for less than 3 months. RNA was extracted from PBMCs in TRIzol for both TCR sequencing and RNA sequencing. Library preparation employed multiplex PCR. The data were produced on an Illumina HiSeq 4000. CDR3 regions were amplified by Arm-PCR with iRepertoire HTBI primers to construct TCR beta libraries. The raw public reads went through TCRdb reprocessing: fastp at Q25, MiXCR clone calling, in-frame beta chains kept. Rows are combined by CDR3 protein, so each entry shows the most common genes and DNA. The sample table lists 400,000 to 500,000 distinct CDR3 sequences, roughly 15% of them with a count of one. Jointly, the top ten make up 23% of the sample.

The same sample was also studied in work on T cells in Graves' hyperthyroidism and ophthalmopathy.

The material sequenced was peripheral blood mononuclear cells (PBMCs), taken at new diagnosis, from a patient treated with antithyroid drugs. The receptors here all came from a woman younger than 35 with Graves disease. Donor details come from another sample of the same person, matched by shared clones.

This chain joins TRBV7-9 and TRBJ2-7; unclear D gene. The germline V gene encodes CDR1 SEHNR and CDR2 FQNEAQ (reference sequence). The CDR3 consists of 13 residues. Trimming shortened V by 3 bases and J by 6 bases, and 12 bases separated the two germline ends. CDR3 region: CASSLAQWAEQYF. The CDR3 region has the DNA TGTGCCAGCAGCTTGGCCCAATGGGCCGAGCAGTACTTC.

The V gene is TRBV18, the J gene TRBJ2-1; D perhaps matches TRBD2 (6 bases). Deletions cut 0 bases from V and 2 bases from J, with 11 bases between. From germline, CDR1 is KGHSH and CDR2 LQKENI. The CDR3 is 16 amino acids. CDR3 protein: CASSPPRGFAYNEQFF. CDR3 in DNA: TGTGCCAGCTCACCACCGCGGGGTTTCGCCTACAATGAGCAGTTCTTC.

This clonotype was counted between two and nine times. CDR3 amino acids: CAWSAGRGYGYTF. In DNA, the CDR3 is TGTGCCTGGAGTGCTGGACGGGGCTATGGCTACACCTTC. The chain employs TRBV30 and TRBJ1-2, with D uncertain. Germline-derived CDR1 and CDR2 are GTSNPN and SVGIG (reference sequence). The CDR3 extends over 13 amino acids. V was trimmed by 1 base and J by 4 bases, leaving 10 bases between them.

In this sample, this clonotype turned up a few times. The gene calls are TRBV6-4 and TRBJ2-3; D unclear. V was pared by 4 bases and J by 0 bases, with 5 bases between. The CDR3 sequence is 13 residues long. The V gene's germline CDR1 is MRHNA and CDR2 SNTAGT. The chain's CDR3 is CASSAESTDTQYF. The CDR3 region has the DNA TGTGCCAGCAGTGCGGAAAGCACAGATACGCAGTATTTT.

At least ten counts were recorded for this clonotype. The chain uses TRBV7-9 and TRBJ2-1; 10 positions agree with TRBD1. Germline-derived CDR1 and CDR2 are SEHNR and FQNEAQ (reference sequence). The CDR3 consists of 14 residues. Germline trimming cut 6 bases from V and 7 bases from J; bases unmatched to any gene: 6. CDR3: CASRPGTGENEQFF. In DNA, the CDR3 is TGTGCCAGCAGACCCGGGACAGGGGAAAATGAGCAGTTCTTC.

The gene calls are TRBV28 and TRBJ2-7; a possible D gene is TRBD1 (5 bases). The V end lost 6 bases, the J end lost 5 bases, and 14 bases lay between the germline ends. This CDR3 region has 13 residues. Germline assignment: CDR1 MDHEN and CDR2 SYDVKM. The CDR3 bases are TGTGCCAGCAGAATAGGCAGGGTCCACGAGCAGTACTTC. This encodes CASRIGRVHEQYF.

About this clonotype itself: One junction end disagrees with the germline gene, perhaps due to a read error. CDR3 loop: CASSLGSGNEKLFF. CDR3 DNA: TGTGCCAGCAGTTTAGGCAGTGGTAATGAAAAACTGTTTTTT. The chain links TRBV7-9 to TRBJ1-4, with D unclear. This CDR3 is 14 amino acids long. CDR1 and CDR2 (germline): SEHNR, FQNEAQ (reference sequence).

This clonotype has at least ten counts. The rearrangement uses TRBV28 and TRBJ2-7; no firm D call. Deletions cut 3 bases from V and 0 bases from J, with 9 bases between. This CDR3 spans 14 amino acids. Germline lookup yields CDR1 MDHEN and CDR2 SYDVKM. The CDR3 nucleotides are TGTGCCAGCAGTTTGTCCATCCTCTCCTACGAGCAGTACTTC. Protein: CASSLSILSYEQYF. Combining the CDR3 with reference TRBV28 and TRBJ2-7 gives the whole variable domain DVKVTQSSRYLVKRTGEKVFLECVQDMDHENMFWYRQDPGLGLRLIYFSYDVKMKEKGDIPEGYSVSREKKERFSLILESASTNQTSMYLCASSLSILSYEQYFGPGTRLTVT.

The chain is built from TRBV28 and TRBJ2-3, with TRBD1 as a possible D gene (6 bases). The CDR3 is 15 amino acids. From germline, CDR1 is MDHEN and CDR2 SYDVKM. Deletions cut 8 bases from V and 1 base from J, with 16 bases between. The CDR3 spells CASGQRQVRTDTQYF. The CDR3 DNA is TGTGCCAGCGGGCAAAGACAGGTCCGCACAGATACGCAGTATTTT.

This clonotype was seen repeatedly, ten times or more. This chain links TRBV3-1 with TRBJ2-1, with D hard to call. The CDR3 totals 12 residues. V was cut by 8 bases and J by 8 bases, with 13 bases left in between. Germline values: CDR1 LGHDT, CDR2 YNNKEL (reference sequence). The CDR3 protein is CASSPGGDEQFF. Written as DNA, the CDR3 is TGTGCCAGCTCACCAGGTGGCGATGAGCAGTTCTTC.

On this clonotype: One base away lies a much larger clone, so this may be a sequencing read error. For the CDR3, the DNA is TGTGCCAGCAGCCCGAGAGCGGGCCACTCCTACGAGCAGTTCTTC. This sequence encodes CASSPRAGHSYEQFF. The chain employs TRBV13 and TRBJ2-3; TRBD2 is a possible D gene (6 bases). The end of the DNA aligns better with TRBJ2-1, so the J call may be wrong. The germline gives CDR1 PRHDT, CDR2 FYEKMQ (reference sequence). The CDR3 has 15 residues.

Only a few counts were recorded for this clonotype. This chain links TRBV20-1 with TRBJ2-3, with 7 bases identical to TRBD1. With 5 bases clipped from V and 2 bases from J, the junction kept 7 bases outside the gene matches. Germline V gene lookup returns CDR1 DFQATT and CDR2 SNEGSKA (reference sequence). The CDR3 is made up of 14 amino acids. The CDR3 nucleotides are TGCAGTGCTCCGGACAGGTATTTCACAGATACGCAGTATTTT. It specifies CSAPDRYFTDTQYF.

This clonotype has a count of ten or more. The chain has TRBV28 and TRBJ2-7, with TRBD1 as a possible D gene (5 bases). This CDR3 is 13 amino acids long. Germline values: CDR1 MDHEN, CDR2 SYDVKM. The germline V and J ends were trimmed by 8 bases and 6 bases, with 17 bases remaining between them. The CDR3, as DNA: TGTGCCAGCTGTCCGCAGGGATCATCCGAGCAGTACTTC. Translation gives CASCPQGSSEQYF.

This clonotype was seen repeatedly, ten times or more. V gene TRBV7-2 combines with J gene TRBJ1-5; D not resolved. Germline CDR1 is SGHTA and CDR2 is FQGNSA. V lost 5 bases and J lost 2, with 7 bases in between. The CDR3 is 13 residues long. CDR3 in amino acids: CASSDRGNQPQHF. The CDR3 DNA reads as TGTGCCAGCAGCGATAGGGGCAATCAGCCCCAGCATTTT.

CDR3 sequence reads: CASSPYPVIAEAFF. CDR3 coding DNA: TGTGCCAGTAGTCCCTACCCGGTTATCGCTGAAGCTTTCTTT. V is TRBV19 and J is TRBJ1-1; D is ambiguous. The length of the CDR3 is 14 residues. The V end lost 5 bases, the J end lost 6 bases, and 16 bases lay between the germline ends. CDR1 and CDR2 (germline): LNHDA, SQIVND (reference sequence).